This T cell receptor (beta chain) was retrieved from a study of T cell responses to AZD1222 COVID-19 vaccine. Method: immunoSEQ multiplex PCR; TCRdb's copy keeps in-frame clones and lacks some. The sample holds 130,000 or so clones, around 83% seen once. General study points: Most donors were white British and more were female, and clonal diversity was possibly underestimated. Nearly half of unique spike-specific TCRs reportedly avoided B.1.351 and B.1.1.7 mutated regions.

As to this clone: Its target is not known.

Material: peripheral blood, obtained on day 0 of AZD1222 vaccination. The receptor was derived from an adult in good health.

The CDR3 sequence is CASSYPGQTSGNTIYF. In DNA form, the CDR3 reads TGTGCCAGCAGTTATCCAGGTCAGACCTCTGGAAACACCATATATTTT. The gene calls are TRBV6-9 and TRBJ1-3; D ambiguous. Trimming pared 2 bases from V and 0 bases from J, leaving 11 bases between. The CDR3 spans 16 residues. Per germline, CDR1 MNHGY and CDR2 SVAAGI.